The T cell receptor beta chain described here comes from a study of cytomegalovirus exposure and HLA in healthy donors. General study points: Data from an earlier analysis indicated that most TCR beta V segments were productive either about 87% or about 30% of the time. Later analysis found that TCR beta chains associated with HLA were more clonally expanded than other, equally common chains.

Remarks on this clone: The antigen is unknown.

There are 14 residues in the CDR3. CDR1 and CDR2 from the germline V gene are SGHAT and FQNNGV. Trimming cost V 4 bases and J 3 bases, with 9 bases left between them. Primers included in the PCR were 60 Vbeta and 13 Jbeta primers. Here immunoSEQ multiplex PCR was the method, and the copy in TCRdb shows in-frame clones only, minus some. The sample consists of under 170,000 clones, 79% of them appearing once. The chain combines TRBV11-2 with TRBJ1-4; possible D gene TRBD1, 6 bases. Source material: PBMCs. This clonotype originated in a man over 45 in good health and CMV-seropositive. Here the CDR3 reads CASSWGLPNEKLFF. DNA of the CDR3: TGTGCCAGCAGCTGGGGGCTACCTAATGAAAAACTGTTTTTT.